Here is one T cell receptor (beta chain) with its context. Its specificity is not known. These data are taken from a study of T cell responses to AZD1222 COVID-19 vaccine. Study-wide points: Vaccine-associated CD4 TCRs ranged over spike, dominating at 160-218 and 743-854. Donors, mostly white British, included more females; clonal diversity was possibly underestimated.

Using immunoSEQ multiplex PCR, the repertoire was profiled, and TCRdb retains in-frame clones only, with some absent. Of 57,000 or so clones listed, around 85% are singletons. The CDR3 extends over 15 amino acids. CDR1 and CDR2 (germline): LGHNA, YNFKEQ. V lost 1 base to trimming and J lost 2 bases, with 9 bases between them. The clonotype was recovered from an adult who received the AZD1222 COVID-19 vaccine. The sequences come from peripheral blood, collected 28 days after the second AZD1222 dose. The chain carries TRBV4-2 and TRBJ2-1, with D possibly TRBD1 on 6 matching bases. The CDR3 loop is CASSQVQGTYNEQFF. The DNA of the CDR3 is TGTGCCAGCAGCCAAGTACAGGGAACCTACAATGAGCAGTTCTTC.